This entry describes one T cell receptor beta chain. Antigen specificity is unknown. The entry originates in a study of long-term antiretroviral therapy in people with HIV. Findings of the study overall: HIV repertoire CDR3 lengths ranged less widely than those of controls.

They ran version v3.0 of the immunoSEQ assay at survey level. Assay: immunoSEQ multiplex PCR; the TCRdb copy retains only in-frame clones and omits some. The sample contains about 17,000 clones, approximately 96% of which appear only once. The germline CDR1 and CDR2 sequences are LGHNT and FRNRAP. CDR3 size: 20 residues. The J segment lost 0 bases and the V segment lost 0 bases, leaving 13 bases of the junction unmatched. This sample comprised unsorted PBMCs, obtained 10 to 13 years after starting antiretroviral therapy. The V gene is TRBV12-5, the J gene TRBJ2-7, with 11 bases lining up with TRBD2. This sequence originates from a man younger than 40 with HIV. CDR3 nucleotides: TGTGCTAGTGGTTTGGTACCGGTAGCGGGGGGGCCTAAACTCTCCTACGAGCAGTACGTC. As protein: CASGLVPVAGGPKLSYEQYV.